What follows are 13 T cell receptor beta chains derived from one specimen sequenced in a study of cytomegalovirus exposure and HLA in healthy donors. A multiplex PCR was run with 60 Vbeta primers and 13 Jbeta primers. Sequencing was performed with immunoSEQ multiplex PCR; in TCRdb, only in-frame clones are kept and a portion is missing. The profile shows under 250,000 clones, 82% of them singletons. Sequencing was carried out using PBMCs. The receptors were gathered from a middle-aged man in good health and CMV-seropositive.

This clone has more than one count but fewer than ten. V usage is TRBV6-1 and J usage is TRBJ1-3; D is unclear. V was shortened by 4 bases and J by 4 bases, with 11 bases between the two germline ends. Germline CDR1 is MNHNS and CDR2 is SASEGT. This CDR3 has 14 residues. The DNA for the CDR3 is TGTGCCAGCAGTGTGGGCGATGGGGGAAACACCATATATTTT. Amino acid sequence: CASSVGDGGNTIYF.

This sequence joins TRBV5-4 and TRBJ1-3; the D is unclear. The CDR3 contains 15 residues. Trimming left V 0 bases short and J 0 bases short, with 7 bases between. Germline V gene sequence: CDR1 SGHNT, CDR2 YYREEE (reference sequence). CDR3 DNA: TGTGCCAGCAGCTTGGACTTAATCTCTGGAAACACCATATATTTT. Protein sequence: CASSLDLISGNTIYF.

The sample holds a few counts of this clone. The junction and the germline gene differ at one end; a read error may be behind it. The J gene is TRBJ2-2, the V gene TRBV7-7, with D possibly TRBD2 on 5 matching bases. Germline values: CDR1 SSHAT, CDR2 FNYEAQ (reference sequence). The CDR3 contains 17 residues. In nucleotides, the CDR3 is TGTGCTAGCAGCCCCTCCACCCATCCGGGGTCCACCGGGGAGCTGTTTTTT. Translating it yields CASSPSTHPGSTGELFF.

CDR3 nucleotide sequence: TGTGCCAGCAGCGGCGGTGAGACCTACCACAATGAGCAGTTCTTC. This gives the protein CASSGGETYHNEQFF. The rearrangement uses TRBV9 and TRBJ2-1; D remains unclear. This CDR3 spans 15 amino acids. Trimming shortened V by 3 bases and J by 5 bases, and 15 bases separated the two germline ends. Germline assignment: CDR1 SGDLS and CDR2 YYNGEE.

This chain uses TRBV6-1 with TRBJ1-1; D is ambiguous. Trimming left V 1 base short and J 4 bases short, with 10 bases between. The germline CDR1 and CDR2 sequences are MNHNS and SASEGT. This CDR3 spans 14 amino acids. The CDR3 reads CASSEVVYTTEAFF. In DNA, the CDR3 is TGTGCCAGCAGTGAAGTAGTTTATACCACTGAAGCTTTCTTT.

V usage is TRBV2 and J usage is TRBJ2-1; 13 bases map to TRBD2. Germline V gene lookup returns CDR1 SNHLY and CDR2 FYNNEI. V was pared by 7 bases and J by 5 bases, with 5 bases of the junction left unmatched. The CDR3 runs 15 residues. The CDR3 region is CASTGGTSGNNEQFF. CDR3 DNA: TGTGCCAGCACCGGGGGGACTAGCGGGAACAATGAGCAGTTCTTC.

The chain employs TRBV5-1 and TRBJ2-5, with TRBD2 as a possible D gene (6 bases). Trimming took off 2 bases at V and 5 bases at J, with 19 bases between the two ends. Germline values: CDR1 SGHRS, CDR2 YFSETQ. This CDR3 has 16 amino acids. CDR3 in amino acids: CASSFSGSGSKETQYF. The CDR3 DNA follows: TGCGCCAGCAGCTTCAGCGGGTCGGGATCCAAGGAGACCCAGTACTTC.

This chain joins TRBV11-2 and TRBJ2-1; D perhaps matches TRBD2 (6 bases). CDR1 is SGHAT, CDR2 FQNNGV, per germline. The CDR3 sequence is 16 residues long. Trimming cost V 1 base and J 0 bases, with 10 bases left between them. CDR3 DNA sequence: TGTGCCAGCAGCTTAGTAGCGGTGAGCTCCTACAATGAGCAGTTCTTC. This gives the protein CASSLVAVSSYNEQFF.

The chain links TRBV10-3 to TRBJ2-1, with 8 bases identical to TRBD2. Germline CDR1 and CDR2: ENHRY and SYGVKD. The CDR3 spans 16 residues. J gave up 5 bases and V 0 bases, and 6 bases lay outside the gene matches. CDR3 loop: CAISESGTSFDNEQFF. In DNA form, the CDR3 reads TGTGCCATCAGTGAGTCGGGGACTAGTTTTGACAATGAGCAGTTCTTC.

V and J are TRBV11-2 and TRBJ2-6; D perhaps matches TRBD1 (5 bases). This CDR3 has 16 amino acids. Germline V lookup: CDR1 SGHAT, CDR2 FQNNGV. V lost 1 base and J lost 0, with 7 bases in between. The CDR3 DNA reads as TGTGCCAGCAGCTTAGGGGGCCACTCTGGGGCCAACGTCCTGACTTTC. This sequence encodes CASSLGGHSGANVLTF.

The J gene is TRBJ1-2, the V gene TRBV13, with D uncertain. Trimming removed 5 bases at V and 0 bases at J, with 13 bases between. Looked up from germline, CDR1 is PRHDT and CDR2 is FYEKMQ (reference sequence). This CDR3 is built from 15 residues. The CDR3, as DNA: TGTGCCAGCAGCCTAAAGAGGGCAGCTAACTATGGCTACACCTTC. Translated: CASSLKRAANYGYTF.

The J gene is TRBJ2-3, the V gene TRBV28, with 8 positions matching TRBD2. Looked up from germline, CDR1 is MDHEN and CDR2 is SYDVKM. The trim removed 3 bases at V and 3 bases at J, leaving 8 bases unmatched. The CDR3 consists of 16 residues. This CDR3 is CASSFGKREHTDTQYF. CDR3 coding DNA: TGTGCCAGCAGTTTCGGTAAGCGGGAGCATACAGATACGCAGTATTTT. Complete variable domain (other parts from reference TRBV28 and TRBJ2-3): DVKVTQSSRYLVKRTGEKVFLECVQDMDHENMFWYRQDPGLGLRLIYFSYDVKMKEKGDIPEGYSVSREKKERFSLILESASTNQTSMYLCASSFGKREHTDTQYFGPGTRLTVL.

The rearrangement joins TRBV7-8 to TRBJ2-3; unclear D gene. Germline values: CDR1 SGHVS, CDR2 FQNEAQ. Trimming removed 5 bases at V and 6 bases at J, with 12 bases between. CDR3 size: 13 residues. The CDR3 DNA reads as TGTGCCAGCAGCAGACATAGAGAGGATACGCAGTATTTT. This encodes CASSRHREDTQYF.